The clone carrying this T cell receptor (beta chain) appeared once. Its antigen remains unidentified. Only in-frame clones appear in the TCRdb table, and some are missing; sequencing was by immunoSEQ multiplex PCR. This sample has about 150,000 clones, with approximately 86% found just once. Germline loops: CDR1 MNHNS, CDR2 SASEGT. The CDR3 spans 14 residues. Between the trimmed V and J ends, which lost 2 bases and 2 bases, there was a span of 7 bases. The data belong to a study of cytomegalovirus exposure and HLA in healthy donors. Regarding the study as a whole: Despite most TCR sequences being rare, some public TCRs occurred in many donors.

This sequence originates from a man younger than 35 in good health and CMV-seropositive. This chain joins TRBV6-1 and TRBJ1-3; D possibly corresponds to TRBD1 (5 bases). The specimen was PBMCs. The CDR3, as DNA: TGTGCCAGCAGTGAACAGGGTGCTGGAAACACCATATATTTT. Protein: CASSEQGAGNTIYF.